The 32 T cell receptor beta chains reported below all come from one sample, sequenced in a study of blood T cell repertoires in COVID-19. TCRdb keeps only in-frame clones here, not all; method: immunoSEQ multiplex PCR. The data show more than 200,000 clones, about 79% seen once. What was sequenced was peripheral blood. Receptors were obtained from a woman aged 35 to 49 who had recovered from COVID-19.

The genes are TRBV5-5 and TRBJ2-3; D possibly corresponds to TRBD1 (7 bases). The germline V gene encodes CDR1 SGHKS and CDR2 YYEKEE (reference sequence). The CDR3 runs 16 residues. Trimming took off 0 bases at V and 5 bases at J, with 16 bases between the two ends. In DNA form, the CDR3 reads TGTGCCAGCAGCTTGGGACAGGGCGGGATTTTAGATACGCAGTATTTT. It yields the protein CASSLGQGGILDTQYF.

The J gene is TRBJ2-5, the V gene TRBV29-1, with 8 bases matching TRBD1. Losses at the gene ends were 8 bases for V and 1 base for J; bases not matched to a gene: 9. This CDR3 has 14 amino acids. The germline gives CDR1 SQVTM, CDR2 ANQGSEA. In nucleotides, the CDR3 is TGCAGCCTTCTTCGGACAGGGTCCCAAGAGACCCAGTACTTC. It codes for CSLLRTGSQETQYF.

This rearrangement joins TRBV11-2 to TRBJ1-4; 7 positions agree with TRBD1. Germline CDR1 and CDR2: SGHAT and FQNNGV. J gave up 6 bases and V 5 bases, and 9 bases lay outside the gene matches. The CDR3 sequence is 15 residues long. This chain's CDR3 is CASSGRQGWDEKLFF. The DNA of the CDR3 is TGTGCCAGCAGCGGACGACAGGGTTGGGATGAAAAACTGTTTTTT.

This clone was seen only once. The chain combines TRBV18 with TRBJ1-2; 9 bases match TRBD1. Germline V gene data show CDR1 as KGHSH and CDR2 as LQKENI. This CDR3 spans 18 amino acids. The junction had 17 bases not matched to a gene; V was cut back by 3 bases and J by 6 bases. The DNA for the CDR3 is TGTGCCAGCTCACCTATCCCACTGGACAGGGGTCCATTGGATGGCTACACCTTC. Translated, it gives CASSPIPLDRGPLDGYTF.

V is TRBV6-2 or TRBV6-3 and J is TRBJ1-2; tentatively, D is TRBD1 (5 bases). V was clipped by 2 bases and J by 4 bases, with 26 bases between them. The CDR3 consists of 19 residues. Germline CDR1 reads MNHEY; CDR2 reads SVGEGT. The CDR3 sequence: CASSYEAGEKTHYTYGYTF. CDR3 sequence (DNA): TGTGCCAGCAGTTACGAAGCGGGGGAGAAGACCCATTATACCTATGGCTACACCTTC.

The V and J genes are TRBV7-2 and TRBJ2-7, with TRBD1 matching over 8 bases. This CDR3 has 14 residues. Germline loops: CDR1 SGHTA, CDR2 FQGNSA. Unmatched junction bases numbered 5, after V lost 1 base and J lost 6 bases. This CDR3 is CASSLEVRGLEQYF. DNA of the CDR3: TGTGCCAGCAGCTTAGAGGTCAGGGGGCTCGAGCAGTACTTC.

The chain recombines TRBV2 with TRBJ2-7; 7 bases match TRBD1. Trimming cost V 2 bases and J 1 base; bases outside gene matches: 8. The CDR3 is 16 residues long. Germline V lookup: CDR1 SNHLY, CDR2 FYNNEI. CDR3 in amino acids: CASSEFRAGGSYEQYF. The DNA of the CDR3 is TGTGCCAGCAGTGAATTTAGGGCAGGGGGATCCTACGAGCAGTACTTC.

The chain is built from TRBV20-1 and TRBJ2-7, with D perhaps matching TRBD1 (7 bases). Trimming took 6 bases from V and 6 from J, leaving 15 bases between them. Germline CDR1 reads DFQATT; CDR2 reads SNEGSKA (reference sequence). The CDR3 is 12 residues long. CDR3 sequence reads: CSASRQGGEQYF. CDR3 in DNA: TGCAGTGCAAGTAGACAGGGAGGCGAGCAGTACTTC.

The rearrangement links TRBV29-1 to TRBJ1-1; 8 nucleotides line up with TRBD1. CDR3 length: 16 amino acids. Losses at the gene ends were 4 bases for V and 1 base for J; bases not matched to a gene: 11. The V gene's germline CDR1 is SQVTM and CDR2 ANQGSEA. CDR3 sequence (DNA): TGCAGCGTTGGCGGGACAGGCCGGGATCGGAACACTGAAGCTTTCTTT. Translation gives CSVGGTGRDRNTEAFF. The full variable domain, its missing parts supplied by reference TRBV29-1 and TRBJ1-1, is SAVISQKPSRDICQRGTSLTIQCQVDSQVTMMFWYRQQPGQSLTLIATANQGSEATYESGFVIDKFPISRPNLTFSTLTVSNMSPEDSSIYLCSVGGTGRDRNTEAFFGQGTRLTVV.

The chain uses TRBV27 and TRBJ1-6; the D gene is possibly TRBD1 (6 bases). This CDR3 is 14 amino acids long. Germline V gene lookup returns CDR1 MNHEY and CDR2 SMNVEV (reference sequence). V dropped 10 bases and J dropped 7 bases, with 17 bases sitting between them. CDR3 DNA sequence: TGTGCCACCAAGTCCGGGACAATAAATTCACCCCTCCACTTT. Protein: CATKSGTINSPLHF.

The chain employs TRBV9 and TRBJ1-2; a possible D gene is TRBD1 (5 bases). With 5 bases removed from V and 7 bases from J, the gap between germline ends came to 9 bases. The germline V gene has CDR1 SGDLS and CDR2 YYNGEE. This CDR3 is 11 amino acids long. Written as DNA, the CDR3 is TGTGCCAGCAGACGGACAAGTGGCTACACCTTC. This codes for CASRRTSGYTF.

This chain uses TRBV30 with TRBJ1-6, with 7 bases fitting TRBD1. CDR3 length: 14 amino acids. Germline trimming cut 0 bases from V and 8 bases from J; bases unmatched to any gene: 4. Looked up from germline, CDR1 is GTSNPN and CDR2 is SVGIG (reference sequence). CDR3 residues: CAWSVAGGHSPLHF. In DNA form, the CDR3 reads TGTGCCTGGAGTGTGGCAGGGGGACATTCACCCCTCCACTTT. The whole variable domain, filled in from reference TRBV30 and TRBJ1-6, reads SQTIHQWPATLVQPVGSPLSLECTVEGTSNPNLYWYRQAAGRGLQLLFYSVGIGQISSEVPQNLSASRPQDRQFILSSKKLLLSDSGFYLCAWSVAGGHSPLHFGNGTRLTVT.

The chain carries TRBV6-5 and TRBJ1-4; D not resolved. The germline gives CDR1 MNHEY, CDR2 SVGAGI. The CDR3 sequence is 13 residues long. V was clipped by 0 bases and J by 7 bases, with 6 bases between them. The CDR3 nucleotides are TGTGCCAGCAGTTACTCGACGGGTGAAAAACTGTTTTTT. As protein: CASSYSTGEKLFF.

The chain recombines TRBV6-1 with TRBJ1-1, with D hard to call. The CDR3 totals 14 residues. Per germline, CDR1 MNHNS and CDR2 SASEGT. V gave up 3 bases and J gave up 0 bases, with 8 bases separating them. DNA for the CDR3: TGTGCCAGCAGTGATGCGGGGTTGAACACTGAAGCTTTCTTT. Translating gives CASSDAGLNTEAFF.

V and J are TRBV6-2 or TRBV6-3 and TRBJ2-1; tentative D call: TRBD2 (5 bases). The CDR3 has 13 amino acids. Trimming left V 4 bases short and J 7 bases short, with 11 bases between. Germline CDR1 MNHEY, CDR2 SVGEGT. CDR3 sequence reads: CASSSQEVNEQFF. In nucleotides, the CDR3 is TGTGCCAGCAGTTCTCAGGAGGTGAATGAGCAGTTCTTC.

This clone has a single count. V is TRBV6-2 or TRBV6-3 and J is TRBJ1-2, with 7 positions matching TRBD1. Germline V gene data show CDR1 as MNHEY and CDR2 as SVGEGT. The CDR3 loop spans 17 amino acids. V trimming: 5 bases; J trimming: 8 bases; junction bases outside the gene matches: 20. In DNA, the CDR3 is TGTGCCAGCAGTACCGGGACAGTAGTTCTTCTCAGTCGCGGCTACACCTTC. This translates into CASSTGTVVLLSRGYTF.

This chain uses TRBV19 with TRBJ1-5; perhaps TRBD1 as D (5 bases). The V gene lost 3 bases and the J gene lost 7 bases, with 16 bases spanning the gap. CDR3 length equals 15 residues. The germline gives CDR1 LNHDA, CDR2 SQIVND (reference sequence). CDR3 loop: CASSISFTGRQPQHF. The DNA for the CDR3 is TGTGCCAGTAGTATCTCCTTCACAGGACGGCAGCCCCAGCATTTT.

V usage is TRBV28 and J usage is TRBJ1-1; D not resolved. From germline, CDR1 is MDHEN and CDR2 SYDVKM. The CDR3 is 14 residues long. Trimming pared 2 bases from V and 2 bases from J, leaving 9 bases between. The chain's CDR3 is CASSLPSRNTEAFF. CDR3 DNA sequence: TGTGCCAGCAGTTTACCCTCGAGAAACACTGAAGCTTTCTTT.

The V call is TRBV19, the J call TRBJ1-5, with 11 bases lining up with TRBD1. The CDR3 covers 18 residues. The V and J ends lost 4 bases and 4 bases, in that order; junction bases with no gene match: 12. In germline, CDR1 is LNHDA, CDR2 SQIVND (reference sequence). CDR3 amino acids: CASSRRGRDRGENQPQHF. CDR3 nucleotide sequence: TGTGCCAGTAGTAGACGTGGGAGGGACAGGGGGGAGAATCAGCCCCAGCATTTT.

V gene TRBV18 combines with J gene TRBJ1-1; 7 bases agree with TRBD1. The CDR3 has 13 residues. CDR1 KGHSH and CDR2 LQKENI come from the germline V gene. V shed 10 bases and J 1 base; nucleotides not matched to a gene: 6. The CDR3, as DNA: TGTGCCACCACAGGGGAAAGGAACACTGAAGCTTTCTTT. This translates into CATTGERNTEAFF.

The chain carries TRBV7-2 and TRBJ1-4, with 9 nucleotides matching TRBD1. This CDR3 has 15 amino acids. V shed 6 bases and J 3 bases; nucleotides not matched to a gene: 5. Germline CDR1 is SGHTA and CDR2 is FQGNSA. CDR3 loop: CASRLQGAANEKLFF. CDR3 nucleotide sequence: TGTGCCAGCAGATTACAGGGGGCAGCTAATGAAAAACTGTTTTTT.

CDR3 in amino acids: CASSLAGWGTEAFF. The CDR3 nucleotides are TGCGCCAGCAGCTTGGCAGGGTGGGGCACTGAAGCTTTCTTT. The chain carries TRBV5-1 and TRBJ1-1, with a tentative D call TRBD1 (5 bases). There are 14 residues in the CDR3. V was cut by 0 bases and J by 4 bases, with 10 bases left in between. Germline-derived CDR1 and CDR2 are SGHRS and YFSETQ.

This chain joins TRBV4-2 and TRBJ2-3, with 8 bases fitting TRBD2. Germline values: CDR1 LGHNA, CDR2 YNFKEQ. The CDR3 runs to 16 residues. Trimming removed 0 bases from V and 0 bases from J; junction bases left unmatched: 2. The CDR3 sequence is CASSQDRGGSTDTQYF. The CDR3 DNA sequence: TGTGCCAGCAGCCAAGATCGCGGGGGGAGCACAGATACGCAGTATTTT.

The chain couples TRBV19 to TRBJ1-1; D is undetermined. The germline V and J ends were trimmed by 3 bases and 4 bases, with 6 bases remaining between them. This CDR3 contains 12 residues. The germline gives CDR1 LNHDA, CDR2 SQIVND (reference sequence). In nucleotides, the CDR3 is TGTGCCAGTAGTATGAGGTTCACTGAAGCTTTCTTT. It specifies CASSMRFTEAFF.

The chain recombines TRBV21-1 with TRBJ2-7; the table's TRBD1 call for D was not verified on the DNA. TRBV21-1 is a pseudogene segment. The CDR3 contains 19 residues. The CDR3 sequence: CASSKEVRERDRSSYEQYF. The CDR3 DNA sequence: TGTGCCAGCAGCAAAGAGGTCCGGGAGAGGGACAGGAGCTCCTACGAGCAGTACTTC.

CDR3: CASSLRSGVEAFF. CDR3 DNA: TGTGCCAGCAGCTTAAGATCCGGGGTTGAAGCTTTCTTT. The rearrangement joins TRBV11-3 to TRBJ1-1; D call uncertain. The germline V gene has CDR1 SGHNT and CDR2 YENEEA. CDR3 size: 13 residues. Between the trimmed V and J ends, which lost 2 bases and 7 bases, there was a span of 11 bases.

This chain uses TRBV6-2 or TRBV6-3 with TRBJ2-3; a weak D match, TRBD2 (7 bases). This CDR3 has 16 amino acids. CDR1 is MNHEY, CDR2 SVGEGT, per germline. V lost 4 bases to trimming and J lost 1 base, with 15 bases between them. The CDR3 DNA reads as TGTGCCAGCAGTTGGTCACGGGGGGCCGGCACAGATACGCAGTATTTT. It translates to CASSWSRGAGTDTQYF.

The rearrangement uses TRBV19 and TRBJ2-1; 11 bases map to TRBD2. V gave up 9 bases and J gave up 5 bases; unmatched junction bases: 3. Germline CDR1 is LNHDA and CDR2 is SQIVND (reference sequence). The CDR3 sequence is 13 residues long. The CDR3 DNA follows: TGTGCCAGCCGACTAGCGGGGAACAATGAGCAGTTCTTC. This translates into CASRLAGNNEQFF. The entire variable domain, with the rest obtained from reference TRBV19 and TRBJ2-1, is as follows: DGGITQSPKYLFRKEGQNVTLSCEQNLNHDAMYWYRQDPGQGLRLIYYSQIVNDFQKGDIAEGYSVSREKKESFPLTVTSAQKNPTAFYLCASRLAGNNEQFFGPGTRLTVL.

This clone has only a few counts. CDR3 in DNA: TGTGCCGAACACCCCTCCAGGGGAAAAGCTAACTATGGCTACACCTTC. It translates to CAEHPSRGKANYGYTF. J is TRBJ1-2 and V is TRBV27; weak D call: TRBD1 (6 bases). CDR1 is MNHEY and CDR2 is SMNVEV in the germline V gene (reference sequence). Trimming removed 11 bases from V and 0 bases from J, with 22 bases in between. CDR3 size: 16 residues.

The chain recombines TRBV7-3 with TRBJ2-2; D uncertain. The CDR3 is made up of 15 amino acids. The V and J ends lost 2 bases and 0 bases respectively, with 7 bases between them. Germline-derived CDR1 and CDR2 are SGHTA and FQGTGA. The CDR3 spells CASSLGLANTGELFF. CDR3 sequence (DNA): TGTGCCAGCAGCTTAGGCCTAGCGAACACCGGGGAGCTGTTTTTT.

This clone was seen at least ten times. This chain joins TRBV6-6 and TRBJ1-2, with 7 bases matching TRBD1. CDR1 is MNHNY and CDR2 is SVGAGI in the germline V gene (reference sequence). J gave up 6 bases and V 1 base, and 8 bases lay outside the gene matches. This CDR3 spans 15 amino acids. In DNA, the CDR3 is TGTGCCAGCAGTTACTTTTCCGGACAGGCGGATGGCTACACCTTC. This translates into CASSYFSGQADGYTF.

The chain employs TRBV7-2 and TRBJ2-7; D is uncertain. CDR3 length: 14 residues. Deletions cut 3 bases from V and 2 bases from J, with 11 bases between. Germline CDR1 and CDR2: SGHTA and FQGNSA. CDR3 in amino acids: CASSLQNFAYEQYF. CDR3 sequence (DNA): TGTGCCAGCAGCTTGCAGAATTTTGCCTACGAGCAGTACTTC.